Below are 28 T cell receptor beta chains sequenced from a single sample in a study of shared clonotypes between healthy human individuals (dated by TCRdb to 2019 to 2021). CD8 naive samples consisted of CD45RO-negative cells that were positively selected for CCR7, yielding a CD45RA+CCR7+ population without TemRA cells. The library was prepared using the immunoSEQ multiplex PCR assay. Here the immuneACCESS table is served through TCRdb, limited to in-frame sequences with V and J called. Missing clones are a known gap in these copies; in checked studies unresolved V genes cover under half, and the rest lacks a known reason. For this sample there are roughly 2.1 million clones; under 95% appear just once. The ten biggest clones cover around 1.7% of the sample. Sequencing was performed on naive CD8+ T cells from PBMCs. The cell subset or site tag for this specimen amounts to: CD45RA+CCR7+. All receptors derive from a man aged 18 to 30 in good health. Some clones in this sample may be carry-over from other donors' samples.

V and J are TRBV6-5 and TRBJ2-3, with D perhaps matching TRBD2 (6 bases). Germline lookup yields CDR1 MNHEY and CDR2 SVGAGI. Trimming removed 0 bases from V and 9 bases from J, with 10 bases in between. The CDR3 totals 13 residues. As DNA, the CDR3 is TGTGCCAGCAGTTACTCTAGCGGATGGACGCAGTATTTT. Its translation: CASSYSSGWTQYF.

The chain joins TRBV6-5 to TRBJ1-5; a possible D gene is TRBD1 (5 bases). CDR1 MNHEY and CDR2 SVGAGI come from the germline V gene. V lost 2 bases and J lost 6, with 8 bases in between. CDR3 length equals 13 residues. Written as DNA, the CDR3 is TGTGCCAGCAGTTACGCAGGGACTCAGCCCCAGCATTTT. Encoded protein: CASSYAGTQPQHF.

The V and J genes are TRBV27 and TRBJ1-3; no definite D call. From germline, CDR1 is MNHEY and CDR2 SMNVEV (reference sequence). The CDR3 is 15 residues long. The V gene lost 2 bases and the J gene lost 0 bases, with 8 bases spanning the gap. CDR3 bases: TGTGCCAGCAGTTTAGCGGGAGCCTCTGGAAACACCATATATTTT. Amino acids: CASSLAGASGNTIYF.

This sequence joins TRBV6-5 and TRBJ1-1; TRBD1 matches at 7 bases. This CDR3 has 15 residues. CDR1 is MNHEY, CDR2 SVGAGI, per germline. The J segment lost 4 bases and the V segment lost 2 bases, leaving 7 bases of the junction unmatched. The CDR3 region is CASSYPPGGGTEAFF. The CDR3 DNA sequence: TGTGCCAGCAGTTACCCCCCAGGGGGTGGCACTGAAGCTTTCTTT.

The count of this clone is one. This specimen includes other DNA sequences encoding the same CDR3. V usage is TRBV9 and J usage is TRBJ1-1; D remains unclear. Per germline, CDR1 SGDLS and CDR2 YYNGEE. The CDR3 has 13 amino acids. The V and J ends lost 2 bases and 1 base respectively, with 6 bases between them. CDR3 protein: CASSVGRNTEAFF. The CDR3 DNA reads TGTGCCAGCAGCGTCGGTCGGAACACTGAAGCTTTCTTT. The whole variable domain, remainder taken from reference TRBV9 and TRBJ1-1, is DSGVTQTPKHLITATGQRVTLRCSPRSGDLSVYWYQQSLDQGLQFLIQYYNGEERAKGNILERFSAQQFPDLHSELNLSSLELGDSALYFCASSVGRNTEAFFGQGTRLTVV.

Turning to this clone: Other DNA sequences in the sample encode the same CDR3. The chain employs TRBV9 and TRBJ2-2, with TRBD1 matching over 7 bases. CDR3 length: 15 amino acids. Unmatched junction bases numbered 2, after V lost 1 base and J lost 2 bases. CDR1 is SGDLS, CDR2 YYNGEE, per germline. The DNA of the CDR3 is TGTGCCAGCAGCGTAAACAGGGGAAACACCGGGGAGCTGTTTTTT. The encoded protein is CASSVNRGNTGELFF.

The chain is built from TRBV27 and TRBJ2-7; 14 bases fit TRBD2. Trimming at V came to 2 bases and at J to 3 bases, leaving 9 bases not matched to a gene. Germline CDR1 is MNHEY and CDR2 is SMNVEV (reference sequence). The CDR3 consists of 18 residues. CDR3 DNA: TGTGCCAGCAGTTTAGGGACTAGCGGGAGCCCAAAGCACTACGAGCAGTACTTC. Translated: CASSLGTSGSPKHYEQYF.

The V gene is TRBV29-1, the J gene TRBJ2-7, with 8 bases fitting TRBD1. The CDR3 is 12 amino acids. Germline CDR1 reads SQVTM; CDR2 reads ANQGSEA. V trimming: 6 bases; J trimming: 3 bases; junction bases outside the gene matches: 4. The CDR3 is CSVGTGLYEQYF. The CDR3 nucleotides read TGCAGCGTCGGGACAGGCCTCTACGAGCAGTACTTC.

The rearrangement uses TRBV7-2 and TRBJ2-3; D unresolved. The length of the CDR3 is 13 residues. The germline V gene encodes CDR1 SGHTA and CDR2 FQGNSA. The V end was cut by 6 bases, the J end by 5 bases, with 12 bases between. CDR3 DNA sequence: TGTGCCAGCAGGCATTCAGTCGTAGATACGCAGTATTTT. Translated, it gives CASRHSVVDTQYF.

The V gene is TRBV28, the J gene TRBJ2-7, with unresolved D. Germline CDR1 is MDHEN and CDR2 is SYDVKM. V lost 6 bases, J lost 6 bases, and 18 bases lay in between. The CDR3 has 14 amino acids. Here the CDR3 DNA reads TGTGCCAGCAGCCCCTTAGGTGAGGTTCCCGAGCAGTACTTC. This sequence encodes CASSPLGEVPEQYF.

The chain is built from TRBV11-2 and TRBJ2-7, with no clear D. The CDR3 spans 12 residues. The V and J ends lost 3 bases and 2 bases respectively, with 5 bases between them. Germline V gives CDR1 SGHAT, CDR2 FQNNGV. This chain's CDR3 is CASSFATYEQYF. The CDR3 coding sequence is TGTGCCAGCAGCTTCGCCACCTACGAGCAGTACTTC.

The chain employs TRBV14 and TRBJ1-1; D might be TRBD1 (6 bases). Germline-derived CDR1 and CDR2 are SGHDN and FVKESK. This CDR3 region has 15 residues. Trimming took off 1 base at V and 0 bases at J, with 9 bases between the two ends. The CDR3 spells CASSQGTGLNTEAFF. DNA of the CDR3: TGTGCCAGCAGCCAAGGAACAGGGTTGAACACTGAAGCTTTCTTT.

V is TRBV7-9 and J is TRBJ2-2; no reliable D call. The CDR3 contains 18 residues. Germline-derived CDR1 and CDR2 are SEHNR and FQNEAQ (reference sequence). V dropped 3 bases and J dropped 3 bases, with 20 bases sitting between them. The CDR3 here is CASSFPLTVGMDTGELFF. Here the CDR3 DNA reads TGTGCCAGCAGCTTCCCTCTGACGGTAGGGATGGACACCGGGGAGCTGTTTTTT.

The gene calls are TRBV7-9 and TRBJ1-2; 8 positions agree with TRBD1. The germline V gene has CDR1 SEHNR and CDR2 FQNEAQ (reference sequence). The length of the CDR3 is 14 residues. V lost 5 bases, J lost 5 bases, and 7 bases stayed unmatched. For the CDR3, the DNA is TGTGCCAGCAGCGGCCCGGACAGGGAATATGGCTACACCTTC. Translated: CASSGPDREYGYTF.

The sample holds one count of this clone. The chain links TRBV7-3 to TRBJ2-1; 8 nucleotides align to TRBD2. Losses at the gene ends were 4 bases for V and 8 bases for J; bases not matched to a gene: 10. Germline V gene lookup returns CDR1 SGHTA and CDR2 FQGTGA. The CDR3 loop spans 15 amino acids. DNA for the CDR3: TGTGCCAGCAGCTCCGGGACTAGTAATCGGGATGAGCAGTTCTTC. It yields the protein CASSSGTSNRDEQFF.

This chain joins TRBV11-1 and TRBJ2-1, with 11 bases aligning to TRBD2. V shed 4 bases and J 2 bases; nucleotides not matched to a gene: 4. In germline, CDR1 is SGHAT, CDR2 FQDESV (reference sequence). This CDR3 region has 16 residues. The CDR3 bases are TGTGCCAGCAGCTCATTTAGCGGGAGGGCCTACAATGAGCAGTTCTTC. Its translation is CASSSFSGRAYNEQFF.

This rearrangement joins TRBV5-1 to TRBJ2-7; perhaps TRBD2 as D (5 bases). The ends were cut back, 4 bases at V and 3 bases at J, with 14 bases in the middle. The CDR3 runs 14 residues. Germline V gives CDR1 SGHRS, CDR2 YFSETQ. The CDR3 DNA is TGCGCCAGCAGCCCAGGACGGAGGAGCTACGAGCAGTACTTC. The encoded protein is CASSPGRRSYEQYF. The variable domain in full, with the rest retrieved from reference TRBV5-1 and TRBJ2-7, is KAGVTQTPRYLIKTRGQQVTLSCSPISGHRSVSWYQQTPGQGLQFLFEYFSETQRNKGNFPGRFSGRQFSNSRSEMNVSTLELGDSALYLCASSPGRRSYEQYFGPGTRLTVT.

The V and J genes are TRBV5-6 and TRBJ2-3, with a tentative D call TRBD1 (7 bases). CDR3 size: 16 residues. Trimming removed 5 bases from V and 5 bases from J, with 21 bases in between. The V gene's germline CDR1 is SGHDT and CDR2 YYEEEE. The chain's CDR3 is CASRPEAGGKRDTQYF. DNA of the CDR3: TGTGCCAGCAGGCCAGAAGCAGGGGGGAAAAGAGATACGCAGTATTTT.

The rearrangement uses TRBV29-1 and TRBJ2-5; TRBD1 is a possible D gene (5 bases). Germline loops: CDR1 SQVTM, CDR2 ANQGSEA. Trimming took off 0 bases at V and 1 base at J, with 12 bases between the two ends. The CDR3 consists of 15 residues. CDR3 protein: CSVEDGRTLQETQYF. The CDR3 DNA is TGCAGCGTTGAAGATGGCAGGACACTCCAAGAGACCCAGTACTTC.

The chain recombines TRBV6-5 with TRBJ2-7; 10 bases line up with TRBD2. Per the germline V gene, CDR1 is MNHEY and CDR2 is SVGAGI. The CDR3 length is 13 residues. V lost 5 bases and J lost 4; bases outside the gene matches: 2. As DNA, the CDR3 is TGTGCCAGCAGTCCGACTAGCGGGTACGAGCAGTACTTC. This encodes CASSPTSGYEQYF.

The rearrangement uses TRBV6-5 and TRBJ2-1; 7 bases line up with TRBD2. CDR1 is MNHEY and CDR2 is SVGAGI in the germline V gene. V lost 5 bases and J lost 2; bases outside the gene matches: 3. The CDR3 has 14 residues. CDR3 loop: CASSTLAAYNEQFF. The CDR3, as DNA: TGTGCCAGCAGTACGCTAGCGGCCTACAATGAGCAGTTCTTC.

The chain combines TRBV13 with TRBJ2-7; 13 bases align to TRBD2. The CDR3 is made up of 14 amino acids. V lost 5 bases and J lost 5; bases outside the gene matches: 3. Germline CDR1 and CDR2: PRHDT and FYEKMQ (reference sequence). CDR3 bases: TGTGCCAGCAGCGGGGGACTAGCGGGACACGAGCAGTACTTC. Its translation is CASSGGLAGHEQYF.

There are a few counts of this clone. The chain joins TRBV15 to TRBJ1-1, with a weak D call TRBD1 (6 bases). V gave up 0 bases and J gave up 3 bases, with 14 bases separating them. CDR3 length: 16 amino acids. CDR1 is LNHNV and CDR2 is YYDKDF in the germline V gene (reference sequence). Written as DNA, the CDR3 is TGTGCCACCAGCAGAGAAAGAACAGGGAATCACACTGAAGCTTTCTTT. It codes for CATSRERTGNHTEAFF.

Only one count was recorded for this clone. The chain combines TRBV28 with TRBJ1-2, with D perhaps TRBD1 (5 bases). Trimming pared 6 bases from V and 4 bases from J, leaving 18 bases between. The CDR3 sequence is 15 residues long. Germline lookup yields CDR1 MDHEN and CDR2 SYDVKM. CDR3 in amino acids: CASRARTTPAYGYTF. CDR3 DNA sequence: TGTGCCAGCAGAGCCAGGACAACCCCAGCCTATGGCTACACCTTC.

The gene calls are TRBV7-8 and TRBJ2-3; D is perhaps TRBD1 (6 bases). Per germline, CDR1 SGHVS and CDR2 FQNEAQ. The germline V and J ends were trimmed by 4 bases and 0 bases, with 14 bases remaining between them. The CDR3 has 16 amino acids. The CDR3 sequence is CASSSRMGASTDTQYF. The CDR3 DNA sequence: TGTGCCAGCAGCTCCCGCATGGGGGCGAGCACAGATACGCAGTATTTT.

This chain links TRBV4-1 with TRBJ2-1, with D perhaps TRBD2 (6 bases). CDR1 MGHRA and CDR2 YSYEKL come from the germline V gene. The length of the CDR3 is 17 residues. V was cut by 0 bases and J by 0 bases, with 12 bases left in between. DNA of the CDR3: TGCGCCAGCAGCCAAGATAAGGCGGGAAGCTCCTACAATGAGCAGTTCTTC. It specifies CASSQDKAGSSYNEQFF.

V is TRBV5-1 and J is TRBJ2-7; no reliable D call. This CDR3 is 15 amino acids long. Germline assignment: CDR1 SGHRS and CDR2 YFSETQ. Between the trimmed V and J ends, which lost 1 base and 3 bases, there was a span of 14 bases. The CDR3 DNA reads as TGCGCCAGCAGCTTGTCCCCGACGGTGAACTACGAGCAGTACTTC. The encoded protein is CASSLSPTVNYEQYF.

The gene calls are TRBV19 and TRBJ2-3; a possible D gene is TRBD2 (7 bases). The CDR3 runs to 15 residues. CDR1 is LNHDA and CDR2 is SQIVND in the germline V gene (reference sequence). V was trimmed by 8 bases and J by 4 bases, leaving 19 bases between them. CDR3 sequence reads: CASGKGEGLPDTQYF. CDR3 in DNA: TGTGCCAGTGGAAAGGGGGAGGGCCTCCCAGATACGCAGTATTTT.